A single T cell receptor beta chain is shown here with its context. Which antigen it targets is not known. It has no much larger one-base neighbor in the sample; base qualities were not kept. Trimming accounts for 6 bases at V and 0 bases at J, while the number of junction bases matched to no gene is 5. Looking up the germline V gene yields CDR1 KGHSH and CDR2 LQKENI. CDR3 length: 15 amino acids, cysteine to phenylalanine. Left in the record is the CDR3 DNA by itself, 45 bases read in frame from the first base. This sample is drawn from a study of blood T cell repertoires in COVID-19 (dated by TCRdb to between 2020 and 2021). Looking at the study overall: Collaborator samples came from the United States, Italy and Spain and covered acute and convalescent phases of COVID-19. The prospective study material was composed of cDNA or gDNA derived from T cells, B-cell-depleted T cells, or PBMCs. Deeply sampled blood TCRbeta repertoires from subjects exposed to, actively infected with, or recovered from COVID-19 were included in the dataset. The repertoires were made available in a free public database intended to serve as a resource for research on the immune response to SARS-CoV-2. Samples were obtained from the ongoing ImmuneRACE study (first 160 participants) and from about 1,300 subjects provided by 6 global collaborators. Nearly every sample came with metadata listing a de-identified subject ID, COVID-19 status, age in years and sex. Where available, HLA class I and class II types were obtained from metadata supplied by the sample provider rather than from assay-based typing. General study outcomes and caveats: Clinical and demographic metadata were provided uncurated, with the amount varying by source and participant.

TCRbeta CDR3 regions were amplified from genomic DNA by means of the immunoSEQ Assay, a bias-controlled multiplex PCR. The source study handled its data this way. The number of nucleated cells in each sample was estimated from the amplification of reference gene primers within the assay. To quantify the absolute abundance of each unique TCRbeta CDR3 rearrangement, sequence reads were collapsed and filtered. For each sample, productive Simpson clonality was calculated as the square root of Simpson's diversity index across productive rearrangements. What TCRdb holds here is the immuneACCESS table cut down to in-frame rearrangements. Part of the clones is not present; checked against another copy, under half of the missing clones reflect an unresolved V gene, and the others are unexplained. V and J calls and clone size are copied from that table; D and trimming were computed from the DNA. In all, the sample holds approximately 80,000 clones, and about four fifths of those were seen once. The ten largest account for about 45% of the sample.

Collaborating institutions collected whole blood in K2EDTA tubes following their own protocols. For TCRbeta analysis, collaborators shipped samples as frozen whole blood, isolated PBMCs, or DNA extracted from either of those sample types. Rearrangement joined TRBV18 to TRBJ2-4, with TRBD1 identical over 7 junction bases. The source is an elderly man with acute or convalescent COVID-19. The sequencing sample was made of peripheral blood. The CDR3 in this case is CASSDRLLAKNIQYF. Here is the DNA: TGTGCCAGCTCGGACAGGTTATTAGCCAAAAACATTCAGTACTTC.